The entry below describes one T cell receptor (beta chain). Repertoires were generated with immunoSEQ multiplex PCR, while TCRdb's copy carries only in-frame clones and drops some. The data hold about 82,000 clones, with more than 80% observed a single time. Excluded were patients having autoimmune disease history or systemic immunosuppression. The ends were cut back, 2 bases at V and 1 base at J, with 9 bases in the middle. CDR1 is MGHRA, CDR2 YSYEKL, per germline. The CDR3 length is 14 residues. This entry is derived from a study of OX40 agonist ivuxolimab in advanced cancers. Study-level background: Head and neck, renal cell, melanoma or hepatocellular carcinoma were the cancers that dose-escalation patients had.

This sequence joins TRBV4-1 and TRBJ2-7, with D maybe TRBD2 (7 bases). The receptor was derived from an adult with an advanced solid tumor such as melanoma, head and neck, liver or kidney cancer. The material was CD4+ or CD8+ T cells sorted from blood, obtained in a trial of the OX40 agonist ivuxolimab. The CDR3 DNA follows: TGCGCCAGCAGCCAAAAGGGGGGGTCCTACGAGCAGTACTTC. Protein sequence: CASSQKGGSYEQYF.